These T cell receptor beta chains were read from a single sample in a study of T cell responses to AZD1222 COVID-19 vaccine. Sequenced by immunoSEQ multiplex PCR; TCRdb stores in-frame clones only, minus some. The profile covers 100,000 to 150,000 clones, with approximately 91% appearing a single time and approximately 27% taken by the ten largest. Sample: peripheral blood, taken on day 0 of AZD1222 vaccination. These receptors came from an adult in good health. The CDR3 runs from the conserved cysteine through the conserved F or W.

j_call v_call cdr3_aa
TRBJ1-1 TRBV12-3/TRBV12-4 CASVSLNTEAFF
TRBJ2-5 TRBV27 CASSPRQIRETQYF
TRBJ1-2 TRBV19 CASTRTVNYGYTF
TRBJ1-2 TRBV19 CASTLRQVYGYTF
TRBJ2-2 TRBV27 CASSLRIAANTGELFF
TRBJ1-1 TRBV7-2 CASSLMVGDTEAFF
TRBJ1-1 TRBV10-2 CASSERGNTEAFF
TRBJ1-1 TRBV7-6 CASSLSQGLNTEAFF
TRBJ1-2 TRBV2 CASSEQGVGLGYTF
TRBJ2-2 TRBV19 CASSIRAGELFF
TRBJ1-2 TRBV7-8 CASSSGDGGYGYTF
TRBJ1-4 TRBV3-1/TRBV3-2 CASTQGLTINEKLFF
TRBJ2-7 TRBV7-2 CASSSFDRVRYEQYF
TRBJ1-3 TRBV7-8 CASSSRAGGNTIYF
TRBJ1-1 TRBV30 CAWSVRDGQYHTEAFF
TRBJ1-5 TRBV4-3 CASSPGTPNQPQHF
TRBJ1-1 TRBV12-3/TRBV12-4 CASSLMSGLEAFF
TRBJ2-6 TRBV5-1 CASSWGTGGFSWANVLTF
TRBJ1-2 TRBV5-4 CASSFGQGTNYGYTF
TRBJ1-1 TRBV6-6 CASEVAGPSLNTEAFF
TRBJ1-2 TRBV7-2 CASSADPNGYGYTF
TRBJ2-1 TRBV7-3 CASSPWGTVTYNEQFF
TRBJ1-2 TRBV5-4 CASSSTGGDYGYTF
TRBJ1-2 TRBV27 CASSTLQGGAGYTF
TRBJ2-3 TRBV6-4 CASSEGTGGPDTQYF
TRBJ1-2 TRBV24-1 CATSDVSGQSYTF
TRBJ1-1 TRBV30 CAWSVHRGKAFF
TRBJ2-1 TRBV15 CATSRLAGGRSNEQFF
TRBJ2-5 TRBV9 CASSYGQGGEETQYF
TRBJ1-6 TRBV6-5 CASSYRERNSPLHF
TRBJ1-6 TRBV5-1 CASSSLPEDSPLHF
TRBJ2-7 TRBV6-2/TRBV6-3 CASSSGGLYEQYF
TRBJ1-4 TRBV5-1 CASSLATGEGGEKLFF
TRBJ2-1 TRBV28 CASSPPGGYNEQFF
TRBJ1-5 TRBV4-2 CASSQDFRGAANQPQHF
TRBJ1-5 TRBV2 CASRQTDSNQPQHF
TRBJ1-3 TRBV27 CASSSSGYGGYGNTIYF
TRBJ2-5 TRBV7-8 CASSFVGGLETQYF